The sequence of this TCR beta chain was determined in a study of blood T cell repertoires in COVID-19. Across the whole study: COVID-19 samples collected from the United States, Italy and Spain covered acute and convalescent phases.

TCRdb keeps only in-frame clones here, not all; method: immunoSEQ multiplex PCR. The data show about 62,000 clones, roughly 88% seen once. Germline V gene data show CDR1 as SGDLS and CDR2 as YYNGEE. This CDR3 comprises 15 residues. Trimming cost V 3 bases and J 4 bases, with 16 bases left between them. Specimen: peripheral blood. The TCR was taken from an elderly woman with acute or convalescent COVID-19. The chain is built from TRBV9 and TRBJ1-1; a possible D gene is TRBD1 (5 bases). In DNA, the CDR3 is TGTGCCAGCAGCGCTCAACAGGTCGCCGTCACTGAAGCTTTCTTT. As protein: CASSAQQVAVTEAFF.